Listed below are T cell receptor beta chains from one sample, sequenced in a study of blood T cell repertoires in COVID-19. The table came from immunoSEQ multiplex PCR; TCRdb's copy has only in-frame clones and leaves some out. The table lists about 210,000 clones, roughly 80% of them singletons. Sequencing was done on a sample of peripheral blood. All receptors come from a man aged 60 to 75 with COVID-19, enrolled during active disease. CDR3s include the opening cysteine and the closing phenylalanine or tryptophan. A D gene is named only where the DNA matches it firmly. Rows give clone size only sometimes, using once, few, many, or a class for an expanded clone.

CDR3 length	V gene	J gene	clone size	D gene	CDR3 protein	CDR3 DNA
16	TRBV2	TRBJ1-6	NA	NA	CASSFEQGAYNSPLHF	TGTGCCAGCAGTTTTGAACAGGGAGCCTATAATTCACCCCTCCACTTT
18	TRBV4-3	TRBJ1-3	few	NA	CASSQTVLDRSSGNTIYF	TGCGCCAGCAGCCAGACCGTCCTGGACAGAAGCTCTGGAAACACCATATATTTT
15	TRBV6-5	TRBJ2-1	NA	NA	CASSRGGTLYNEQFF	TGTGCCAGCTCCCGCGGCGGAACTCTCTACAATGAGCAGTTCTTC
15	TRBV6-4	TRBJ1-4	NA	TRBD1	CASSEGGTGNEKLFF	TGTGCCAGCAGTGAAGGCGGGACAGGGAATGAAAAACTGTTTTTT
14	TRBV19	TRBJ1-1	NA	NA	CASSLGHRNTEAFF	TGTGCCAGTAGTTTAGGGCATCGGAACACTGAAGCTTTCTTT
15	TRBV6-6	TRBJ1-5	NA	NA	CASSYGDTSNQPQHF	TGTGCCAGCAGTTACGGTGACACTTCCAATCAGCCCCAGCATTTT
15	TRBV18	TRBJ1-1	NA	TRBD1	CASSPMTGAHTEAFF	TGTGCCAGCTCACCTATGACAGGGGCCCACACTGAAGCTTTCTTT
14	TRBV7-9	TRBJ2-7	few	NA	CASSLAGVIHEQYF	TGTGCCAGCAGCTTAGCGGGAGTTATCCACGAGCAGTACTTC
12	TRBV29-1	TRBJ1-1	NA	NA	CSFQPGDTEAFF	TGCAGCTTCCAACCAGGGGACACTGAAGCTTTCTTT
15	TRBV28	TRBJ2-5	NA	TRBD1	CASSSDRGVQETQYF	TGTGCCAGCAGTTCCGACAGGGGGGTTCAAGAGACCCAGTACTTC
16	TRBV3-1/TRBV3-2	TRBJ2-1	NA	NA	CASSRSRVSGNDEQFF	TGTGCCAGCAGTCGTAGCCGGGTATCGGGGAACGATGAGCAGTTCTTC
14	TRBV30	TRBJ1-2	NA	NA	CAWSRAPGVVGYTF	TGTGCCTGGAGCCGCGCACCCGGGGTGGTGGGCTACACCTTC
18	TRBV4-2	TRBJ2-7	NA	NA	CASSQDLSLAADSYEQYF	TGTGCCAGCAGCCAAGACCTTAGCTTAGCGGCCGACTCCTACGAGCAGTACTTC
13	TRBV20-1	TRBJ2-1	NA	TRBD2	CSASISGRTEQFF	TGCAGTGCTAGTATTAGCGGGAGAACCGAGCAGTTCTTC
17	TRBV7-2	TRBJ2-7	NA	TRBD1	CASSPQAGTGGSYEQYF	TGTGCCAGCAGCCCCCAGGCCGGGACAGGGGGCTCCTACGAGCAGTACTTC
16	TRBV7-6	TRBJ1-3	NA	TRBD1	CASSVGQGNRGNTIYF	TGTGCCAGCAGCGTGGGACAGGGGAATCGTGGAAACACCATATATTTT
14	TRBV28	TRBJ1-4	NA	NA	CASSFAPALEKLFF	TGTGCCAGCAGTTTTGCGCCCGCCTTAGAAAAACTGTTTTTT
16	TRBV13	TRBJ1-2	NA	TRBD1	CASTNPLLDRGGGYTF	TGTGCCAGCACCAATCCTCTCCTTGACAGGGGCGGCGGCTACACCTTC
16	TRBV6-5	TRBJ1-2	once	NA	CASSYSGGATSGGYTF	TGTGCCAGCAGTTACTCGGGGGGGGCGACTTCGGGAGGCTACACCTTC
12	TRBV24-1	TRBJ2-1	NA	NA	CATSDLHGEQFF	TGTGCCACCAGTGATTTGCACGGGGAGCAGTTCTTC
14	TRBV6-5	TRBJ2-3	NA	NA	CASSYYRETDTQYF	TGTGCCAGCAGTTACTATAGGGAGACAGATACGCAGTATTTT
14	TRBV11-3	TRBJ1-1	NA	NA	CASSLGGGSTEAFF	TGTGCCAGCAGCTTAGGAGGGGGTTCCACTGAAGCTTTCTTT
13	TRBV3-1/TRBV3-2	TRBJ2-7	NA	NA	CASRLGSSYEQYF	TGTGCCAGCAGATTGGGGAGCTCCTACGAGCAGTACTTC
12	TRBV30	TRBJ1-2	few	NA	CAWRRLVDGYTF	TGTGCCTGGCGAAGACTGGTGGATGGCTACACCTTC
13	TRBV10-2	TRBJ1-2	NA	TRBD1	CASSLDRDYGYTF	TGCGCCAGCAGCCTTGACAGGGACTATGGCTACACCTTC
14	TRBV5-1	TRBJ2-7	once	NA	CASSLGVGSYEQYF	TGCGCCAGCAGCTTGGGGGTCGGGTCCTACGAGCAGTACTTC
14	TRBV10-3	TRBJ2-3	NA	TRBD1	CAIRDRGHTDTQYF	TGTGCCATCAGGGACAGGGGGCACACAGATACGCAGTATTTT
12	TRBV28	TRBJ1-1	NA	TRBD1	CASSSGGLGAFF	TGTGCCAGCAGCTCAGGGGGCTTGGGAGCTTTCTTT
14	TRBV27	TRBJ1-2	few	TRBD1	CASKNLRDSYGYTF	TGTGCCAGCAAAAACCTCCGGGACAGCTATGGCTACACCTTC
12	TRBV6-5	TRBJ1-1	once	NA	CASKQGRGEAFF	TGTGCCAGCAAACAGGGTCGAGGTGAAGCTTTCTTT
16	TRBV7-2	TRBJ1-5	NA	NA	CASSLEARYSNQPQHF	TGTGCCAGCAGCTTAGAAGCCAGGTATAGCAATCAGCCCCAGCATTTT
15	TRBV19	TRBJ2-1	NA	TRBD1	CASRQGTGGNNEQFF	TGTGCCAGTCGTCAGGGGACAGGCGGTAACAATGAGCAGTTCTTC
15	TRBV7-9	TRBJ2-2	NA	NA	CASSFTTGIPGELFF	TGTGCCAGCAGCTTCACTACAGGGATTCCCGGGGAGCTGTTTTTT
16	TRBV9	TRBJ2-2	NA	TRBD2	CASSVVGTSGTGELFF	TGTGCCAGCAGCGTAGTAGGGACTAGCGGCACCGGGGAGCTGTTTTTT
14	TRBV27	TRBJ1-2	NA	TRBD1	CASSLTGADYGYTF	TGTGCCAGCAGTTTAACAGGGGCGGACTATGGCTACACCTTC
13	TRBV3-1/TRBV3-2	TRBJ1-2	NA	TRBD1	CASSPDRVRGYTF	TGTGCCAGCAGCCCGGACAGGGTGCGTGGCTACACCTTC
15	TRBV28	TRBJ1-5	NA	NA	CASTRLVGSNQPQHF	TGTGCCAGCACTAGGTTGGTTGGTAGCAATCAGCCCCAGCATTTT
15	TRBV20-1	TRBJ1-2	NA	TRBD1	CSASAAYRGVYGYTF	TGCAGTGCTAGTGCGGCATACAGGGGGGTCTATGGCTACACCTTC
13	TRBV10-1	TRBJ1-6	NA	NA	CASSTGLDSPLHF	TGCGCCAGCAGTACAGGGCTGGATTCACCCCTCCACTTT
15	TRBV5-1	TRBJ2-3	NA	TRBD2	CASSLGGISTDTQYF	TGCGCCAGCAGCCTGGGAGGGATAAGCACAGATACGCAGTATTTT
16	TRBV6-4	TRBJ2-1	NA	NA	CASSVEGPSSYNEQFF	TGTGCCAGCAGTGTAGAGGGCCCTAGCTCCTACAATGAGCAGTTCTTC
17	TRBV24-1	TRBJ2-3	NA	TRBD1	CATSEPGQGSLADTQYF	TGTGCCACCAGTGAACCCGGACAGGGGTCGTTGGCAGATACGCAGTATTTT